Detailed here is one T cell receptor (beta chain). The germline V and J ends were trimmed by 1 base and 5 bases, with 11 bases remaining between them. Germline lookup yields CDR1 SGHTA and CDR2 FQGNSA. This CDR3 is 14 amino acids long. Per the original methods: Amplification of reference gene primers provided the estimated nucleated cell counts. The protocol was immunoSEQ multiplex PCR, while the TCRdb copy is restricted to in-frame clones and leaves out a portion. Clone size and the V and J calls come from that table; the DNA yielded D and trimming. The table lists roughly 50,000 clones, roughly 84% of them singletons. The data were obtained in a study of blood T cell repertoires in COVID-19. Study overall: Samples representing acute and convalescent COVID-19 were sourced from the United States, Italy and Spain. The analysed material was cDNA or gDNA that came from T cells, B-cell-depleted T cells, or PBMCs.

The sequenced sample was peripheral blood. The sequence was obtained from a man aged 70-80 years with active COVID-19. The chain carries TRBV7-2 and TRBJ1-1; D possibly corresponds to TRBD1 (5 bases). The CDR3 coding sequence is TGTGCCAGCAGCTTAGGGTCAGGGAGGACTGAAGCTTTCTTT. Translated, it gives CASSLGSGRTEAFF.